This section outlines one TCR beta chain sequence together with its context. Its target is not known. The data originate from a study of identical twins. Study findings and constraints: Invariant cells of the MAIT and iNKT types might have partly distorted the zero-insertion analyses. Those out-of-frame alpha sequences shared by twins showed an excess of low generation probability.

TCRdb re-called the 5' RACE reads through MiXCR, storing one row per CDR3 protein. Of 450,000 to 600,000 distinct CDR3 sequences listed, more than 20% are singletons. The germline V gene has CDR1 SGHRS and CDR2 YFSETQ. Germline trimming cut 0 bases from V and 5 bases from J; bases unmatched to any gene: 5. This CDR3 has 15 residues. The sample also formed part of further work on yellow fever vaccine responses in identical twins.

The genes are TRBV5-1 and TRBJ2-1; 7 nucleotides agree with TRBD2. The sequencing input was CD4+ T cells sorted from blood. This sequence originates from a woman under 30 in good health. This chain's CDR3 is CASSLVRGDNNEQFF. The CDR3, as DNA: TGCGCCAGCAGCTTGGTCCGGGGGGATAACAATGAGCAGTTCTTC.